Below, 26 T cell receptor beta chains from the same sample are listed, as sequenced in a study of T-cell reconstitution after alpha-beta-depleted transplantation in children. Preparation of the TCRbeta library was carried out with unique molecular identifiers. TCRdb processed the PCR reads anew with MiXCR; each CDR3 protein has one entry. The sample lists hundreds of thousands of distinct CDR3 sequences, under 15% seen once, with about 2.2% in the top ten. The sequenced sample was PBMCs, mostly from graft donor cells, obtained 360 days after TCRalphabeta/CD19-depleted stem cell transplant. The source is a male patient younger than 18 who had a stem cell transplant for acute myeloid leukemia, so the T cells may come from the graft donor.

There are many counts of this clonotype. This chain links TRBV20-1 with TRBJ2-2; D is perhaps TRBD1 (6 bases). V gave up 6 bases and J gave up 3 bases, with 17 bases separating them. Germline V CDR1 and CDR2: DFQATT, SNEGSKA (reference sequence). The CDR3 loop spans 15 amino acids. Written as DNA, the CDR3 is TGCAGTGCACCTCAGGGGTTCAGGGACACCGGGGAGCTGTTTTTT. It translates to CSAPQGFRDTGELFF.

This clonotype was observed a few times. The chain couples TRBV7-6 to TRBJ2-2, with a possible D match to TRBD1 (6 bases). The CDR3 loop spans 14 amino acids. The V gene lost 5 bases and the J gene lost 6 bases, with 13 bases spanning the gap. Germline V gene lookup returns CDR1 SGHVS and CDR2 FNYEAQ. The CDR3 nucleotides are TGTGCCAGCAGCCACACAACAGGGCCCGGGGAGCTGTTTTTT. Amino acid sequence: CASSHTTGPGELFF.

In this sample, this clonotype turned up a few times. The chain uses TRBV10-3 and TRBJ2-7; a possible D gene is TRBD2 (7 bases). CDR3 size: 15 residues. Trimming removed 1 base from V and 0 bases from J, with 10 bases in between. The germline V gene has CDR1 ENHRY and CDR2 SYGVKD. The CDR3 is CAISEWRGPSYEQYF. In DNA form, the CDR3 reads TGTGCCATCAGTGAGTGGCGGGGGCCCTCCTACGAGCAGTACTTC.

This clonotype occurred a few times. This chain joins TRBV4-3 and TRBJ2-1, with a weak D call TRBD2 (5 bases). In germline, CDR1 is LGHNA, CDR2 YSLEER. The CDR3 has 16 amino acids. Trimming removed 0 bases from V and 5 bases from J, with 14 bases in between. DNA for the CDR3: TGCGCCAGCAGCCAAGATTCTAGCCGAGGAAACAATGAGCAGTTCTTC. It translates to CASSQDSSRGNNEQFF.

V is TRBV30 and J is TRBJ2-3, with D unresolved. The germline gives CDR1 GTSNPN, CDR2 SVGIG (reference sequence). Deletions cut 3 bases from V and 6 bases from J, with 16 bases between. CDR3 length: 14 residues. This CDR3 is CAWSHTLWVDTQYF. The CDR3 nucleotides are TGTGCCTGGAGCCATACCTTGTGGGTTGATACGCAGTATTTT.

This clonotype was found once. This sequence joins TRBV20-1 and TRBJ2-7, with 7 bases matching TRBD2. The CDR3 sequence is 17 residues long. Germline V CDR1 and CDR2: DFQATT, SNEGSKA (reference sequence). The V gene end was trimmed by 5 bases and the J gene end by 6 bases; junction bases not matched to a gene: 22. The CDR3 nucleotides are TGCAGTGCTCCCATCGGGGGAGCGGGACCCTTTAGGGGCGAGCAGTACTTC. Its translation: CSAPIGGAGPFRGEQYF.

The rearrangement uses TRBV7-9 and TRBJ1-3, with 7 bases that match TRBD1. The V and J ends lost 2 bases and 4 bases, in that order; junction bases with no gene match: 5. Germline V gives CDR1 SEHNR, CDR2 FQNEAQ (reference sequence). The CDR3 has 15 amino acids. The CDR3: CASSLTRGPGNTIYF. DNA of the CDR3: TGTGCCAGCAGCTTAACGAGGGGGCCGGGAAACACCATATATTTT.

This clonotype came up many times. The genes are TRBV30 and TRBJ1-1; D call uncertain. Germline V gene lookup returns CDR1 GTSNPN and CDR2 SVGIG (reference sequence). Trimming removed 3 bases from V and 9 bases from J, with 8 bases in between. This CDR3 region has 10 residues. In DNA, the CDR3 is TGTGCCTGGAGGGAGGTTAAAGCTTTCTTT. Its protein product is CAWREVKAFF. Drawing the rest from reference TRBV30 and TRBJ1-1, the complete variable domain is SQTIHQWPATLVQPVGSPLSLECTVEGTSNPNLYWYRQAAGRGLQLLFYSVGIGQISSEVPQNLSASRPQDRQFILSSKKLLLSDSGFYLCAWREVKAFFGQGTRLTVV.

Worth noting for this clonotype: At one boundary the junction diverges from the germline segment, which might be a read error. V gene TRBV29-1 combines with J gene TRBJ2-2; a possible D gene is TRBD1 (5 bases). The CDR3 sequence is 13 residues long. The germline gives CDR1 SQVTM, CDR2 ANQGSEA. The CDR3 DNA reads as TGCAGCCTTGAGCGCAGGGACACCGGGGAGCTGTTTTTT. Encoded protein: CSLERRDTGELFF.

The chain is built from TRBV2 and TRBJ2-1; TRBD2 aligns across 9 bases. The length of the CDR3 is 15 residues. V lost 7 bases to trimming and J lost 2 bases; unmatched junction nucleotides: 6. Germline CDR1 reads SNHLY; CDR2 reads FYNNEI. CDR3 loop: CASKGSGRTYNEQFF. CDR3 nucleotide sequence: TGTGCCAGCAAGGGGAGCGGGAGGACCTACAATGAGCAGTTCTTC.

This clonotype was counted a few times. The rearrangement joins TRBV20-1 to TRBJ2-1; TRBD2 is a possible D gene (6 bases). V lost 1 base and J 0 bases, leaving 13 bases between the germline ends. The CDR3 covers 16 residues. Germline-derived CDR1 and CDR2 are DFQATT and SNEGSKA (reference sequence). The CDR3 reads CSARGPGGPSYNEQFF. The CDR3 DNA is TGCAGTGCTAGAGGTCCCGGGGGTCCCTCCTACAATGAGCAGTTCTTC.

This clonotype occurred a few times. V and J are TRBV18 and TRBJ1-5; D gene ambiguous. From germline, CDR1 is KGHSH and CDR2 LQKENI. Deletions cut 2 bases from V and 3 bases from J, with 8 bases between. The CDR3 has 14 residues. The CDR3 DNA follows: TGTGCCAGCTCACCATGGACGTCCAATCAGCCCCAGCATTTT. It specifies CASSPWTSNQPQHF.

Here the CDR3 reads CASSTSVNIPNSPLHF. CDR3 bases: TGTGCCAGCAGTACCTCCGTGAACATACCTAATTCACCCCTCCACTTT. The V gene is TRBV12-3 or TRBV12-4, the J gene TRBJ1-6; no reliable D call. The CDR3 totals 16 residues. With 5 bases removed from V and 6 bases from J, the gap between germline ends came to 17 bases.

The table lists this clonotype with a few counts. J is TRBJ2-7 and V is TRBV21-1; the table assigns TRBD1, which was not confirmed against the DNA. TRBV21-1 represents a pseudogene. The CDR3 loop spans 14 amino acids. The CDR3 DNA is TGTGCCAGCAGCCGAAGGGACCACCTGGACGAGCAGTACTTC. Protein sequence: CASSRRDHLDEQYF.

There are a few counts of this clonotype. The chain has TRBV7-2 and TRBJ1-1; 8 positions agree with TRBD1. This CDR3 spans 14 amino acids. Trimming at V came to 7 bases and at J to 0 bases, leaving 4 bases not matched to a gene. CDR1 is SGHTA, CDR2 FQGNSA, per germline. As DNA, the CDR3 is TGTGCCAGCATATGGACAGGGATGAACACTGAAGCTTTCTTT. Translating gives CASIWTGMNTEAFF.

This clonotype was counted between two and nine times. Here the CDR3 DNA reads TGTGCCAGCAGCGTCGTGGCTGAGACCTACGAGCAGTACTTC. The encoded protein is CASSVVAETYEQYF. This rearrangement joins TRBV9 to TRBJ2-7; D uncertain. The CDR3 sequence is 14 residues long. Germline V lookup: CDR1 SGDLS, CDR2 YYNGEE. Trimming shortened V by 2 bases and J by 2 bases, and 11 bases separated the two germline ends.

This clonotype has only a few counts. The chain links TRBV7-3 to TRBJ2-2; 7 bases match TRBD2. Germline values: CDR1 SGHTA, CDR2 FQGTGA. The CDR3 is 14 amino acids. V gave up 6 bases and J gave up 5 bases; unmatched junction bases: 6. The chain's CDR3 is CASRTSSRTGELFF. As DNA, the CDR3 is TGTGCCAGCAGGACTAGCAGCCGTACCGGGGAGCTGTTTTTT.

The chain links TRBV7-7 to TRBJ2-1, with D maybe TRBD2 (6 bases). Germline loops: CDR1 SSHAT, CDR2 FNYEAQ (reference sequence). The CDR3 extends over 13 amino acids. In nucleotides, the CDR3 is TGTGCGCGCACGGGACTCTTCCACAATGAGCAGTTCTTC. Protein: CARTGLFHNEQFF.

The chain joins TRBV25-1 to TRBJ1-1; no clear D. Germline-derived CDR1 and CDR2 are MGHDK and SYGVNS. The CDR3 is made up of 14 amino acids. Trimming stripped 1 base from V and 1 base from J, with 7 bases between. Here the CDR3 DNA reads TGTGCCAGCAGTGAATTCCCGCCGAACACTGAAGCTTTCTTT. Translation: CASSEFPPNTEAFF.

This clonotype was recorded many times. CDR3 nucleotides: TGCAGCGTTGAAAGAGGCGGCGGGCAGAAGCAGTTCTTC. Protein: CSVERGGGQKQFF. The chain uses TRBV29-1 and TRBJ2-1; tentatively, D is TRBD2 (5 bases). V lost 2 bases, J lost 11 bases, and 16 bases lay in between. Germline lookup yields CDR1 SQVTM and CDR2 ANQGSEA. The CDR3 sequence is 13 residues long.

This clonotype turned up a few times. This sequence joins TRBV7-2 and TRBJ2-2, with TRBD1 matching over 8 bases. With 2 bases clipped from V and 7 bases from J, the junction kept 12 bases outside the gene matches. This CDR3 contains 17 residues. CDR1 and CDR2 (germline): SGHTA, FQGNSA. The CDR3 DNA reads TGTGCCAGCAGCTTAATTGCAGGGGGCGGCCCGAGCGGGGAGCTGTTTTTT. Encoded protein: CASSLIAGGGPSGELFF. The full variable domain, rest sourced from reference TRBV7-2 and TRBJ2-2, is GAGVSQSPSNKVTEKGKDVELRCDPISGHTALYWYRQSLGQGLEFLIYFQGNSAPDKSGLPSDRFSAERTGGSVSTLTIQRTQQEDSAVYLCASSLIAGGGPSGELFFGEGSRLTVL.

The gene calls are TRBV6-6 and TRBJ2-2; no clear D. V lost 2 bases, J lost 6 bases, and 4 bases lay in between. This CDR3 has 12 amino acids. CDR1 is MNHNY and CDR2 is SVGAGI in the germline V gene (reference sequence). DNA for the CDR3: TGTGCCAGCAGTTACAGATCCGGGGAGCTGTTTTTT. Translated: CASSYRSGELFF.

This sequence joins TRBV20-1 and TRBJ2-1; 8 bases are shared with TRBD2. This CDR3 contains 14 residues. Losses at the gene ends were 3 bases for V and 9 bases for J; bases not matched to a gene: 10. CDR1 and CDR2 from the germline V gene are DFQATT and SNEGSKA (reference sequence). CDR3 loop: CSAREGLVPPEQFF. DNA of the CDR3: TGCAGTGCTAGGGAGGGACTAGTCCCCCCTGAGCAGTTCTTC.

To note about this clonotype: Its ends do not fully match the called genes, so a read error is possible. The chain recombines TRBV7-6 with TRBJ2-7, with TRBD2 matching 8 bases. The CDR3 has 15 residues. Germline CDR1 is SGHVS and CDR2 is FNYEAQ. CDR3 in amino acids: CASSFEAGDSHEQYF. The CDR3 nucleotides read TGTGCCAGCAGCTTCGAAGCGGGAGACTCCCACGAGCAGTACTTC.

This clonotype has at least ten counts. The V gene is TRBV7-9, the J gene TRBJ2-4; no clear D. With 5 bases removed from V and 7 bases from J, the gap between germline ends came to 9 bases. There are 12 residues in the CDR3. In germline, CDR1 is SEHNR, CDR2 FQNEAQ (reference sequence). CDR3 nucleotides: TGTGCCAGCAGCCCTGGTCGGAACATTCAGTACTTC. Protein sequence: CASSPGRNIQYF.

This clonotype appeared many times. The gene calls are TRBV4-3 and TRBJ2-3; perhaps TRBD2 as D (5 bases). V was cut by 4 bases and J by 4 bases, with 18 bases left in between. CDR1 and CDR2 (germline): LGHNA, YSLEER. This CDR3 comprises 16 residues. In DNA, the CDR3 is TGCGCCAGCAGCCCTCTAGAAGCCCCCGGGGCAGATACGCAGTATTTT. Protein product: CASSPLEAPGADTQYF.